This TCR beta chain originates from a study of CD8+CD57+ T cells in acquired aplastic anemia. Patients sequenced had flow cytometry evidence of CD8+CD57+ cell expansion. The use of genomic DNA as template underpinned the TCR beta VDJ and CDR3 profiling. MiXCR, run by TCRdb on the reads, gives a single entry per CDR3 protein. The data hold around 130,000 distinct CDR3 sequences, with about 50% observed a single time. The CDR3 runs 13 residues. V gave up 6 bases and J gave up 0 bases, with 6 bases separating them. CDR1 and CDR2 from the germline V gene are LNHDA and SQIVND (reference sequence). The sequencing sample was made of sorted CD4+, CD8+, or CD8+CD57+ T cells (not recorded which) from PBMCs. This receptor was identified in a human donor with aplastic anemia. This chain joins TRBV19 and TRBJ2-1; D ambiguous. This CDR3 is CASRASSYNEQFF. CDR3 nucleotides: TGTGCCAGTAGGGCTAGCTCCTACAATGAGCAGTTCTTC.